This TCR beta chain derives from a study of blood T cell repertoires in COVID-19. Study-wide context: The origin of the acute and convalescent COVID-19 samples was the United States, Italy and Spain.

The CDR3 has 15 amino acids. J gave up 1 base and V 4 bases, and 5 bases lay outside the gene matches. The germline gives CDR1 SGHRS, CDR2 YFSETQ. TCRdb's table, derived via immunoSEQ multiplex PCR, lists solely in-frame clones and lacks some. Of roughly 130,000 clones listed, roughly 76% were seen once; the top ten hold about an eighth. Input material: peripheral blood. The TCR originated in a man at least 80 years old with acute or convalescent COVID-19. The chain joins TRBV5-1 to TRBJ2-7; 10 positions agree with TRBD1. The CDR3 region has the DNA TGCGCCAGCAGCCCAGGGACAGGGGAATCCTACGAGCAGTACTTC. It is translated as CASSPGTGESYEQYF.